The present TCR beta chain was sequenced within a study of somatic mutations in cytotoxic T cells in rheumatoid arthritis. This clone was seen a single time. Antigen unknown. Only in-frame clones appear in the TCRdb table, and some are missing; sequencing was by immunoSEQ multiplex PCR. The data contain more than 9,000 clones, 75% to 95% of them singletons. Study outcomes and limitations: No significant CD8+ T-cell clonality difference was found between rheumatoid arthritis patients and age-matched controls.

The junction had 7 bases not matched to a gene; V was cut back by 2 bases and J by 7 bases. Germline V gives CDR1 MNHEY, CDR2 SMNVEV (reference sequence). The CDR3 consists of 16 residues. The sample consisted of CD8+ T cells sorted from blood. This TCR was recovered from a young woman with rheumatoid arthritis. V usage is TRBV27 and J usage is TRBJ2-1; 11 bases are shared with TRBD2. In DNA form, the CDR3 reads TGTGCCAGCAGTTTAAATTTAGCGGGAGGGCGAAATGAGCAGTTCTTC. It codes for CASSLNLAGGRNEQFF.